The rows below give T cell receptor beta chains drawn from one sample of a study of blood T cells in healthy people across ages. Each CDR3 protein gets one entry after TCRdb re-called the 5' RACE reads with MiXCR. The top ten hold roughly 26% of the sample, which has some 860,000 distinct CDR3 sequences, 56% seen once. The material sequenced was blood. The source of these receptors is a man aged 40-49 years in good health. The CDR3 runs from the conserved cysteine through the conserved F or W. A D gene is named only where the DNA matches it firmly. Size is omitted from some rows. Given values are once, few, many or a class for expanded clones.

size | D | J | V | DNA | CDR3
- | - | TRBJ1-1 | TRBV4-3 | TGCGCCAGCAGCCAAGATTTTAGTGTAGGGCGGGAAGCTTTCTTT | CASSQDFSVGREAFF
once | TRBD1 | TRBJ2-7 | TRBV13 | TGTGCCAGCTCTCGGACAGGCCTATGGGAGCAGTACTTC | CASSRTGLWEQYF
- | TRBD1 | TRBJ1-5 | TRBV9 | TGTGCCAGCAGCGCAGAGACAGGGCTCCATCAGCCCCAGCATTTT | CASSAETGLHQPQHF
few | TRBD1 | TRBJ2-7 | TRBV27 | TGTGCCAGCAGTACTAAGTTGGACAGGACGTCCTACGAGCAGTACTTC | CASSTKLDRTSYEQYF
- | - | TRBJ2-3 | TRBV4-1 | TGCGCCAGCAGCCAAGACTGGGTGGATACGCAGTATTTT | CASSQDWVDTQYF
few | - | TRBJ2-1 | TRBV29-1 | TGCAGCGGTGGGGGGCCAGGGACGTTGAATGAGCAGTTCTTC | CSGGGPGTLNEQFF
- | - | TRBJ2-5 | TRBV6-1 | TGTGCCAGCAGTGATTGCAGGGAGACCCAGTACTTC | CASSDCRETQYF
- | - | TRBJ2-3 | TRBV28 | TGTGCCAGCAGAAGAGGGTGGGATACGCAGTATTTT | CASRRGWDTQYF
- | - | TRBJ2-3 | TRBV20-1 | TGCAGTGCTAGTAAGGCAGGCCGACACACAGATACGCAGTATTTT | CSASKAGRHTDTQYF
- | - | TRBJ2-1 | TRBV24-1 | TGTGCCACCAGTGATGTAGTCACTATCAATGAGCAGTTCTTC | CATSDVVTINEQFF
- | - | TRBJ2-5 | TRBV10-3 | TGTGCCATCAGTGATATCAGGACCCAAGAGACCCAGTACTTC | CAISDIRTQETQYF
- | - | TRBJ2-1 | TRBV29-1 | TGCAGCGTTGAAATTAGGGCAGCCTCCTACAATGAGCAGTTCTTC | CSVEIRAASYNEQFF
few | - | TRBJ1-5 | TRBV12-3/TRBV12-4 | TGTGCCAGCAGTTTAGGGGGGGCTGGGCCTCAGCCCCAGCATTTT | CASSLGGAGPQPQHF
- | TRBD1 | TRBJ2-4 | TRBV28 | TGTGCCAGCAGTATTGGGACAGTGCATTACATTCAGTACTTC | CASSIGTVHYIQYF
few | TRBD1 | TRBJ2-1 | TRBV20-1 | TGCAGATCCTTACAGGGGATCAATGAGCAGTTCTTC | CRSLQGINEQFF
few | - | TRBJ1-1 | TRBV29-1 | TGCAGCGTTGAAACGGACAGAGGGACTGAAGCTTTCTTT | CSVETDRGTEAFF
few | - | TRBJ2-4 | TRBV7-2 | TGTGCCAGCAGCCCATCATCAGGGTTCCGCGTTCAGTACTTC | CASSPSSGFRVQYF
- | - | TRBJ2-7 | TRBV12-3/TRBV12-4 | TGTGCCAGCAGTTTAAGCCAGGGGCAAGGGAACGAGCAGTACTTC | CASSLSQGQGNEQYF
few | TRBD1 | TRBJ2-1 | TRBV2 | TGTGCCAGAGGGACAGGAGAAAACAATGAGCAGTTCTTC | CARGTGENNEQFF
few | TRBD1 | TRBJ2-4 | TRBV7-8 | TGTGCCAGCAGCTTTACAGGGGACGGGCAGTACTTC | CASSFTGDGQYF
- | - | TRBJ2-1 | TRBV7-2 | TGTGCCAGCAGCTTAGTTGCTAGCGACGACAATGAGCAGTTCTTC | CASSLVASDDNEQFF
- | TRBD2 | TRBJ2-3 | TRBV6-2/TRBV6-3 | TGTGCCTCTACCGGGACTATCAACACGCAGTATTTT | CASTGTINTQYF
- | TRBD2 | TRBJ2-7 | TRBV11-2 | TGTGCCAGCAGAACAGCGGGAGGGAATAGTTATACCTACGAGCAGTACTTC | CASRTAGGNSYTYEQYF
- | TRBD1 | TRBJ1-5 | TRBV20-1 | TGCAGTGCTAGGGGGGGACAGGGCAACAATCAGCCCCAGCATTTT | CSARGGQGNNQPQHF
- | - | TRBJ2-5 | TRBV7-2 | TGTGCCAGCAGCTTAGCGCCGGGGGTACAAGAGACCCAGTACTTC | CASSLAPGVQETQYF
- | TRBD1 | TRBJ1-2 | TRBV3-1 | TGTGCCAGCAGCTACGGGACAGGGAATTTAGGCTACACCTTC | CASSYGTGNLGYTF
- | - | TRBJ2-5 | TRBV5-1 | TGCGCCAGTAGCGCGAGGCGAGAGACCCAGTACTTC | CASSARRETQYF
- | - | TRBJ2-7 | TRBV6-2/TRBV6-3 | TGTGCCAGCAGCGATGGACCCCTCTACGAGCAGTACTTC | CASSDGPLYEQYF
- | - | TRBJ2-1 | TRBV7-7 | TGTGCTAGCAGCTTAGCCAGCAGGGTAAATGAGCAGTTCTTC | CASSLASRVNEQFF
- | - | TRBJ2-7 | TRBV20-1 | TGCAGTGCTAGCGGCAGGACCTACGAGCAGTACTTC | CSASGRTYEQYF
- | - | TRBJ2-3 | TRBV11-3 | TGTGCCAGCAGCTTAGAAGGGAGGACACTGGTTGGCAAACCTCACACAGATACGCAGTATTTT | CASSLEGRTLVGKPHTDTQYF
- | - | TRBJ1-6 | TRBV25-1 | TGTGCCAGCCGACAGACGGGAAATTCACCCCTCCACTTT | CASRQTGNSPLHF
- | - | TRBJ1-1 | TRBV18 | TGTGCCAGCTCACCCAAGACAAAATCGGTCACTGAAGCTTTCTTT | CASSPKTKSVTEAFF
- | - | TRBJ1-1 | TRBV13 | TGTGCCAGCAGCCCCCCGGGGCAGGGAACCGGAGCTTTCTTT | CASSPPGQGTGAFF
- | - | TRBJ2-1 | TRBV7-9 | TGTGCCAGCAGCGGGTCGGGCCTAAATGAGCAGTTCTTC | CASSGSGLNEQFF
- | - | TRBJ2-5 | TRBV7-9 | TGTGCCAGCAGCGCAACACTGGCTAGAGGGGAACAGTACTTC | CASSATLARGEQYF
few | - | TRBJ2-5 | TRBV6-6 | TGTGCCAGCGGCGCGGGACAGCCGTACCAAGAGACCCAGTACTTC | CASGAGQPYQETQYF
- | TRBD2 | TRBJ2-7 | TRBV28 | TGTGCCAGCAGTTCTAGCGGGAGTAGATCCGACGAGCAGTACTTC | CASSSSGSRSDEQYF
- | - | TRBJ2-3 | TRBV20-1 | TGCAGTGCTACCGCCCCAGGGCGGTTCACAGATACGCAGTATTTT | CSATAPGRFTDTQYF
few | TRBD2 | TRBJ2-5 | TRBV7-8 | TGTGCCAGCAGCCGCCCTAGCGGGAGGAGGTCTGGAGAGACCCAGTACTTC | CASSRPSGRRSGETQYF
few | - | TRBJ1-1 | TRBV6-5 | TGTGCCAGCAGTTACTCGATTATGAACACTGAAGCTTTCTTT | CASSYSIMNTEAFF
- | - | TRBJ2-1 | TRBV9 | TGTGCCAGCAGCGCAAGGAACAGGGACGACAATGAGCAGTTCTTC | CASSARNRDDNEQFF
- | TRBD2 | TRBJ2-1 | TRBV7-6 | TGTGCCAGCAGCCCCCAGTCCGGGACTAGCGGGAGAACGGCCTACAATGAGCAGTTCTTC | CASSPQSGTSGRTAYNEQFF
- | TRBD2 | TRBJ2-5 | TRBV4-3 | TGCGCCAGCAGCCAAGAGCGGGGACCGGGAGGGACCCAGTACTTC | CASSQERGPGGTQYF
few | TRBD2 | TRBJ2-7 | TRBV5-1 | TGCGCCAGCAGCTCTGTAGCGGGGGGGCTTGACGAGCAGTACTTC | CASSSVAGGLDEQYF
- | - | TRBJ2-7 | TRBV20-1 | TGCAGTGCTAGAGATCCCTCACTAGGGAAATACGAGCAGTACTTC | CSARDPSLGKYEQYF
- | - | TRBJ1-4 | TRBV15 | TGTGCCACCAGCAGAGGAAGTACGGGGGCTAATGAAAAACTGTTTTTT | CATSRGSTGANEKLFF
- | - | TRBJ2-4 | TRBV9 | TGTGCCAGCAGCGCAGGAGGCAGGGAGGAAAACATTCAGTACTTC | CASSAGGREENIQYF